A single sample gave rise to the 2 T cell receptor beta chains below, sequenced in a study of T cells in Graves' hyperthyroidism and ophthalmopathy. Amplified regions were TCR beta CDR3 sequences from RNA transcripts. When the TCR CDR3 underwent first-round RT-PCR, the HTBI primer set was used. TCRdb itself ran the multiplex PCR reads through MiXCR, one entry per CDR3 protein. The sample yields hundreds of thousands of distinct CDR3 sequences, approximately 15% seen once. Sample: blood. All receptors derive from a young man with Graves' ophthalmopathy.

This clonotype was counted a few times. This chain connects TRBV20-1 to TRBJ2-5; 11 bases agree with TRBD2. The CDR3 totals 14 residues. Germline V gene data show CDR1 as DFQATT and CDR2 as SNEGSKA (reference sequence). The V gene end was trimmed by 5 bases and the J gene end by 2 bases; junction bases not matched to a gene: 4. CDR3 bases: TGCAGTGCTCGACTAGCGGGACTTCAAGAGACCCAGTACTTC. This codes for CSARLAGLQETQYF.

This clonotype showed up many times. At one boundary the junction diverges from the germline segment, which might be a read error. This sequence joins TRBV5-1 and TRBJ2-1, with D hard to call. Per the germline V gene, CDR1 is SGHRS and CDR2 is YFSETQ. This CDR3 contains 15 residues. The CDR3 is CASSLTESSYNEQFF. CDR3 nucleotides: TGTGCCAGCAGCTTAACTGAGAGTTCCTACAATGAGCAGTTCTTC.